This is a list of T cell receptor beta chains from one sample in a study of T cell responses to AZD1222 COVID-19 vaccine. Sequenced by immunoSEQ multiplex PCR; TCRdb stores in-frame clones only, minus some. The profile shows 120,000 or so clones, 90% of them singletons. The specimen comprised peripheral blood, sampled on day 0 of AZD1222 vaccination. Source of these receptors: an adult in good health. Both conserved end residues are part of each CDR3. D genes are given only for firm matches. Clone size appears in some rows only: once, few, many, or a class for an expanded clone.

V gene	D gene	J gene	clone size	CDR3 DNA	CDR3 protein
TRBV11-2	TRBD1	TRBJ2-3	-	TGTGCCAGCAGCCCAATGCGAGACAGGGTATCAGATACGCAGTATTTT	CASSPMRDRVSDTQYF
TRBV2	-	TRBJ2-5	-	TGTGCCAGCAGTGAAATTATCTGGGAGACCCAGTACTTC	CASSEIIWETQYF
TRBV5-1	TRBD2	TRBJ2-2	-	TGCGCCAGTACCCCGTGGGAGGGCCTGAACACCGGGGAGCTGTTTTTT	CASTPWEGLNTGELFF
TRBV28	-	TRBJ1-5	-	TGTGCCAGCAGTTTGAGAGGGGGTGGTCAGCCCCAGCATTTT	CASSLRGGGQPQHF
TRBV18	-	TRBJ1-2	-	TGTGCCAGCTCACCATCACAGGGAAACTATGGCTACACCTTC	CASSPSQGNYGYTF
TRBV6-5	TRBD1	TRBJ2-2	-	TGTGCCAGCCGGCAGGGACAGGGGGCCGCCGGGGAGCTGTTTTTT	CASRQGQGAAGELFF
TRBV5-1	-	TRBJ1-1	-	TGCGCCAGCAGCTCAGACCTCGGGGTCGCTGACACTGAAGCTTTCTTT	CASSSDLGVADTEAFF
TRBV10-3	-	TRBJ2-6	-	TGTGCCATCAGTGAGTCCAACTCCGGGGCCAACGTCCTGACTTTC	CAISESNSGANVLTF
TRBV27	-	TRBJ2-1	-	TGTGCCAGCAGTGTACTAGATATCAATGAGCAGTTCTTC	CASSVLDINEQFF
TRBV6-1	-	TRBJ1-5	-	TGTGCCAGCAGTGAAAAGGGGCCTGGCAATCAGCCCCAGCATTTT	CASSEKGPGNQPQHF
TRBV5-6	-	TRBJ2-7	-	TGTGCCAGCAGCCATATTTTCGAGCACGAGCAGTACTTC	CASSHIFEHEQYF
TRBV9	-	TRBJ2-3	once	TGTGCCAGCAGCGTAGCTCAGGAAGCGAACGCAGATACGCAGTATTTT	CASSVAQEANADTQYF
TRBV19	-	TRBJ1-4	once	TGTGCCAGTACACCGGGAGCAAATGAAAAACTGTTTTTT	CASTPGANEKLFF
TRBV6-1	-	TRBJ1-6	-	TGTGCCAGCAGTGAACAGGGTTCCTGGTCACCCCTCCACTTT	CASSEQGSWSPLHF
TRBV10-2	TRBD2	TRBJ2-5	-	TGCGCCAGCAGTTGGGGGCTAGCGGGAGTTCAGCAAGAGACCCAGTACTTC	CASSWGLAGVQQETQYF
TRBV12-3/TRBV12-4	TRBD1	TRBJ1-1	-	TGTGCCAGCAGTCCGGGACAGTTCACTGAAGCTTTCTTT	CASSPGQFTEAFF
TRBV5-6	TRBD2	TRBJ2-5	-	TGTGCCAGCAGCCCGGGGGGGCGGAGCCTTTACCAAGAGACCCAGTACTTC	CASSPGGRSLYQETQYF
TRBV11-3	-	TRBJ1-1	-	TGTGCCAGCAGCTTAGTTCCGGACACTGAAGCTTTCTTT	CASSLVPDTEAFF
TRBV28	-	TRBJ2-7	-	TGTGCCAGCAGTTTAGCGGGACAGATACTCTACGAGCAGTACTTC	CASSLAGQILYEQYF
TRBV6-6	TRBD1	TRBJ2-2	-	TGTGCCAGCAGTTACGCCGGGACAGGGTGGTCCGGGGAGCTGTTTTTT	CASSYAGTGWSGELFF
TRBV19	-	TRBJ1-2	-	TGTGCCAGTAGTGTGCCGGGACACGGATTGGGTGGCTACACCTTC	CASSVPGHGLGGYTF
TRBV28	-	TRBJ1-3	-	TGTGCCAGCAGTTTATTGGCAGGCTCGGCTGGAAACACCATATATTTT	CASSLLAGSAGNTIYF
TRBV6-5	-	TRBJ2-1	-	TGTGCCAGCAGTTACAGTAATGAGCAGTTCTTC	CASSYSNEQFF
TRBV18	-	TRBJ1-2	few	TGTGCCAGCTCACCACCGTCACAACTGTATGGCTACACCTTC	CASSPPSQLYGYTF
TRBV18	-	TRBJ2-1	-	TGTGCCAGCTCACCACGCCTCAATGAGCAGTTCTTC	CASSPRLNEQFF
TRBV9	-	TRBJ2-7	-	TGTGCCAGCAGCGCGGAGGGCCGGACCTACGAGCAGTACTTC	CASSAEGRTYEQYF
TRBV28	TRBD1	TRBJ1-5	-	TGTGCCAGCAGTTTATCAGGGGGTCTAAATCAGCCCCAGCATTTT	CASSLSGGLNQPQHF
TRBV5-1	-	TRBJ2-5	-	TGCGCCAGCAGCCCGGGATCAAGTGGAGAGACCCAGTACTTC	CASSPGSSGETQYF
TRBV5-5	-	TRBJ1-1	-	TGTGCCAGCACCCGAACAGGGTTAAGGAACACTGAAGCTTTCTTT	CASTRTGLRNTEAFF
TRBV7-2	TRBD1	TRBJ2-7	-	TGTGCCAGCAGCTTAGGGCAGGGGGCGAGATCCTACGAGCAGTACTTC	CASSLGQGARSYEQYF
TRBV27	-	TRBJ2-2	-	TGTGCCAGCAGGGGGAGGGGGCAGAACGGGGAGCTGTTTTTT	CASRGRGQNGELFF
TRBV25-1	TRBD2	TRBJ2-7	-	TGTGCCAGCAGCCCACTAGCGGGAGTCCGGTACGAGCAGTACTTC	CASSPLAGVRYEQYF
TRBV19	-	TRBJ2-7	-	TGTGCCAGTAGTATGTCTCCCGGCGAGCAGTACTTC	CASSMSPGEQYF
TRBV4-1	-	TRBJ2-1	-	TGCGCCAGCAGCCTTAGTACCGGGCCCAGCAGACATGAGCAGTTCTTC	CASSLSTGPSRHEQFF
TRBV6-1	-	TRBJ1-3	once	TGTGCCAGCAGTGAAGAGAGATCCTCAAACACCATATATTTT	CASSEERSSNTIYF
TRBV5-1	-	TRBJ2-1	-	TGCGCCAGCAGCTTTCAAAGCAGTAGCTCCTACAATGAGCAGTTCTTC	CASSFQSSSSYNEQFF
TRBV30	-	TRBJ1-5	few	TGTGCCTGGAGCGCCGGGACATCTTATCAGCCCCAGCATTTT	CAWSAGTSYQPQHF
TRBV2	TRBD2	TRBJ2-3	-	TGTGCCAGCAGCCGCGGACTAGCGGGGGGGGCAGATACGCAGTATTTT	CASSRGLAGGADTQYF
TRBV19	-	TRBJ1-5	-	TGTGCCAGTAGAGCGGACCCCGTCCTGCCCCAGCATTTT	CASRADPVLPQHF
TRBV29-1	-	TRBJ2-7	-	TGCAGCGTTGAAGGAACAGGGTCTGGAGAGCAGTACTTC	CSVEGTGSGEQYF
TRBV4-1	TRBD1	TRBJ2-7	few	TGCGCCAGCAGCCAAGGGGACAGGGGGCACTACGAGCAGTACTTC	CASSQGDRGHYEQYF
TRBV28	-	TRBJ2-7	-	TGTGCCAGCAGTCCCCCCCAGGGGCCGAGGGAGCAGTACTTC	CASSPPQGPREQYF
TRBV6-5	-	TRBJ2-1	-	TGTGCCAGCAGTTACGCGCGGGAACCCCACGGTGAGCAGTTCTTC	CASSYAREPHGEQFF
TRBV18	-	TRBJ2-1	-	TGTGCCAGCTCACGACGTAAGAATGAGCAGTTCTTC	CASSRRKNEQFF
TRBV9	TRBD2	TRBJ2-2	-	TGTGCCAGCAGCCCGGGACTAGCGGGAGGCAAAACCGGGGAGCTGTTTTTT	CASSPGLAGGKTGELFF